This is a list of T cell receptor beta chains from one sample in a study of CD8+ T cells in alopecia areata. The data were produced by immunoSEQ multiplex PCR, yet TCRdb's version contains in-frame clones alone and is incomplete. The table has some 150,000 clones, less than 65% seen once. The specimen was CD8+ T cells sorted from blood. The source is a human donor in good health. Each CDR3 is given with its conserved first and last residue. D genes are given only for firm matches. Rows may omit the clone size; those that give it use once, few, many or a size class.

abundance	v_gene	d_gene	j_gene	CDR3nt	CDR3aa
few	TRBV20-1	NA	TRBJ2-7	TGCAGTGCTCCCCGGGCCTACGAGCAGTACTTC	CSAPRAYEQYF
few	TRBV7-9	NA	TRBJ2-2	TGTGCCAGCAGCACCGAAACCGGGGAGCTGTTTTTT	CASSTETGELFF
NA	TRBV7-8	NA	TRBJ2-2	TGTGCCAGCAGCTTAGGGGTAGCTCCGGGGACCGGGGAGCTGTTTTTT	CASSLGVAPGTGELFF
once	TRBV7-2	NA	TRBJ2-5	TGTGCCAGCAGCTTAGTTCGGTTCCAAGAGACCCAGTACTTC	CASSLVRFQETQYF
NA	TRBV14	NA	TRBJ2-3	TGTGCCAGCAGCCAAGTTCTGTTCACAGATACGCAGTATTTT	CASSQVLFTDTQYF
NA	TRBV7-9	NA	TRBJ2-2	TGTGCCAGCAGCTTCTGGCAGAGAGAAACCGGGGAGCTGTTTTTT	CASSFWQRETGELFF
few	TRBV29-1	NA	TRBJ1-1	TGCAGCGTTGGCATTACAGGGACCACTGAAGCTTTCTTT	CSVGITGTTEAFF
NA	TRBV7-9	NA	TRBJ2-7	TGTGCCAGCAGCCAAGAGACCTACGAGCAGTACTTC	CASSQETYEQYF
NA	TRBV5-4	NA	TRBJ2-3	TGTGCCAGCAGCCCTGGGGTAGGAGTCGCAGATACGCAGTATTTT	CASSPGVGVADTQYF
NA	TRBV11-2	TRBD2	TRBJ2-1	TGTGCCAGCAGCCCGCGACTAGCGGGTCTTTACAATGAGCAGTTCTTC	CASSPRLAGLYNEQFF
NA	TRBV27	NA	TRBJ2-1	TGTGCCAGCAGGGACCATCCGGATGAGCAGTTCTTC	CASRDHPDEQFF
NA	TRBV6-5	TRBD1	TRBJ1-2	TGTGCCACAATCGGACAGGGAGACTATGGCTACACCTTC	CATIGQGDYGYTF
few	TRBV27	NA	TRBJ2-1	TGTGCCAGCAGTTCCCAGGTTTACAATGAGCAGTTCTTC	CASSSQVYNEQFF
NA	TRBV4-2	NA	TRBJ2-5	TGTGCCAGCAGCCAAGACCGGAGCTCGCAAGAGACCCAGTACTTC	CASSQDRSSQETQYF
once	TRBV30	NA	TRBJ2-2	TGTGCCTGGAGGAGAAGGGAGTCCGGGGAGCTGTTTTTT	CAWRRRESGELFF
NA	TRBV27	TRBD2	TRBJ2-1	TGTGCCAGCAGTTTATATGGTAGCGGGAGCTACAATGAGCAGTTCTTC	CASSLYGSGSYNEQFF
once	TRBV6-5	TRBD1	TRBJ2-1	TGTGCCAGCAGTTTCGGACAGGGATACAATGAGCAGTTCTTC	CASSFGQGYNEQFF
few	TRBV28	NA	TRBJ2-3	TGTGCCAGCAGTTCGCCCTTCGACTCATTATTCACAGATACGCAGTATTTT	CASSSPFDSLFTDTQYF
NA	TRBV5-1	TRBD2	TRBJ2-1	TGCGCCAGCAGCTTCGAGCGGGAGCCGGGCAATGAGCAGTTCTTC	CASSFEREPGNEQFF
NA	TRBV9	NA	TRBJ2-5	TGTGCCAGCAGCCCCCAAGGCGAGGAGACCCAGTACTTC	CASSPQGEETQYF
NA	TRBV9	NA	TRBJ2-3	TGTGCCAGCAGCGTAGTTAGTGGGGATACGCAGTATTTT	CASSVVSGDTQYF
NA	TRBV5-6	TRBD1	TRBJ1-1	TGTGCCAGCAGCCCCGGGACAGGGGATGAAGCTTTCTTT	CASSPGTGDEAFF
NA	TRBV2	NA	TRBJ2-7	TGTGCCAGCAGTGGGGGTCCCCCTACTTACGAGCAGTACTTC	CASSGGPPTYEQYF
NA	TRBV5-1	TRBD1	TRBJ2-3	TGCGCCAGCAGCTCCGGGACAGTGGGCACAGATACGCAGTATTTT	CASSSGTVGTDTQYF
NA	TRBV29-1	TRBD2	TRBJ2-7	TGCAGCGTCCGGGGGGGGCAGCTCTACGAGCAGTACTTC	CSVRGGQLYEQYF
once	TRBV6-6	TRBD1	TRBJ2-3	TGTGCCAGCAGGTTACAGGGGGCGAGCACAGATACGCAGTATTTT	CASRLQGASTDTQYF
NA	TRBV28	NA	TRBJ1-1	TGTGCCAGCAGTTTCCCGCCGAACACTGAAGCTTTCTTT	CASSFPPNTEAFF
few	TRBV2	NA	TRBJ2-1	TGTGCCAGCAAATCTGGTCGCCAGGCGAACAATGAGCAGTTCTTC	CASKSGRQANNEQFF
NA	TRBV4-2	TRBD1	TRBJ1-4	TGTGCCAGCAGCCACCGGGACAGGGGGCAGGATGAACTGTTTTTT	CASSHRDRGQDELFF
NA	TRBV29-1	TRBD2	TRBJ2-7	TGCAGCGTTCGCGGGAGCTACGAGCAGTACTTC	CSVRGSYEQYF
NA	TRBV6-5	NA	TRBJ2-1	TGTGCCAGCAGTCCCGGGCCCCAGTACAATGAGCAGTTCTTC	CASSPGPQYNEQFF
NA	TRBV19	TRBD1	TRBJ1-2	TGTGCCAGTAGTAGAGGACAGGCCTATGGCTACACCTTC	CASSRGQAYGYTF
NA	TRBV7-8	TRBD2	TRBJ2-7	TGTGCCAGCAGCTTAGGAGAGCTAGCGGGTGCCTACGAGCAGTACTTC	CASSLGELAGAYEQYF
NA	TRBV4-1	NA	TRBJ2-1	TGCGCCAGCAACCCCCGACTTCATAGCTTGGATGAGCAGTTCTTC	CASNPRLHSLDEQFF
NA	TRBV9	NA	TRBJ2-2	TGTGCCAGCAGCGTCGAGGACTCCGCGAACACCGGGGAGCTGTTTTTT	CASSVEDSANTGELFF
few	TRBV28	NA	TRBJ1-5	TGTGCCAGCAGGCTTGCTGACCGGACGGCAGCCCAGCATTTT	CASRLADRTAAQHF
NA	TRBV29-1	NA	TRBJ2-6	TGCAGCGTTGAAATAAGAGGGGCTGGGGCCAACGTCCTGACTTTC	CSVEIRGAGANVLTF
NA	TRBV4-1	TRBD2	TRBJ2-1	TGCGCCAGCAGATTCGAGCGGGAGACCTACAATGAGCAGTTCTTC	CASRFERETYNEQFF
NA	TRBV5-1	TRBD1	TRBJ2-4	TGCGCCAGCAGCGCGACAACGGGACAGACCCAGGGCATTCAGTACTTC	CASSATTGQTQGIQYF
NA	TRBV28	TRBD1	TRBJ1-2	TGTGCCAGCAGTTGGACAGGTAGTGGCTACACCTTC	CASSWTGSGYTF
NA	TRBV30	NA	TRBJ1-1	TGTGCCTGGAGTTATTCACTTGGGATCGGCACTGAAGCTTTCTTT	CAWSYSLGIGTEAFF
once	TRBV30	TRBD1	TRBJ1-5	TGTGCCTGGAGAGACGGGACAGGGAGTAGTTTTTTAGGCAATCAGCCCCAGCATTTT	CAWRDGTGSSFLGNQPQHF
NA	TRBV7-9	NA	TRBJ1-1	TGTGCCAGCAGCTTAGTGGACACTGAAGCTTTCTTT	CASSLVDTEAFF